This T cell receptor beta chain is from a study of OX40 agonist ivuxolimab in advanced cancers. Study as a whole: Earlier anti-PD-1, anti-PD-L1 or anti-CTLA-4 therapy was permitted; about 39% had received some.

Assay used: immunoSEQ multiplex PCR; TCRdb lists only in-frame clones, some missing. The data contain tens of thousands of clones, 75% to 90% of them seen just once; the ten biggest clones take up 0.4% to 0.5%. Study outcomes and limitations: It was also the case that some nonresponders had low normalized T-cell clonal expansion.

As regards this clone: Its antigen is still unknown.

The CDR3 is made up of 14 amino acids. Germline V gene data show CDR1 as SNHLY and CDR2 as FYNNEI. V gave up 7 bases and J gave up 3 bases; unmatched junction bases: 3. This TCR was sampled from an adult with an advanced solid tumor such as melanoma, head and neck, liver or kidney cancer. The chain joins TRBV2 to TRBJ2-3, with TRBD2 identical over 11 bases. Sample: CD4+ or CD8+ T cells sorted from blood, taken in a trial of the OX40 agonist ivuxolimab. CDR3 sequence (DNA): TGTGCCAGCATGCTAGCGGGGGGAACAGATACGCAGTATTTT. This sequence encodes CASMLAGGTDTQYF.